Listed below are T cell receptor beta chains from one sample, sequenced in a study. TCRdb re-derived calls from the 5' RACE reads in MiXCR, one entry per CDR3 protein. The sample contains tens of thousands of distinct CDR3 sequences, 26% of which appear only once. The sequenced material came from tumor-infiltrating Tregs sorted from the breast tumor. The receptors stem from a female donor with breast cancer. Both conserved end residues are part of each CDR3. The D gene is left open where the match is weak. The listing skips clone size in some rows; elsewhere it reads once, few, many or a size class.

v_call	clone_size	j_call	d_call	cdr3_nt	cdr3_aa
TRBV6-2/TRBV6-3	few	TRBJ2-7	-	TGTGCCAGCAGTTATTTGTGGGAGCGCGACGAGCAGTACTTC	CASSYLWERDEQYF
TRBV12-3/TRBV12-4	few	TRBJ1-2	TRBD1	TGTGCCAGCAGCTTCTATAACTTAGGACAGGGAGTTAACTATGGCTACACCTTC	CASSFYNLGQGVNYGYTF
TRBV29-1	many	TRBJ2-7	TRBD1	TGCAGCGTTGGCCCGGGACAGTTTTACGAGCAGTACTTC	CSVGPGQFYEQYF
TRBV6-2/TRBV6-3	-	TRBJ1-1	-	TGTGCCAGCAGGGGGCAAAGGAACACTGAAGCTTTCTTT	CASRGQRNTEAFF
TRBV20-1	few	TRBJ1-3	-	TGCAGTGCTAGAGATATGACCACCTCGAGCTCTGGAAGCACCATATATTTT	CSARDMTTSSSGSTIYF
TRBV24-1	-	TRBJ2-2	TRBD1	TGTGCCACCAGTCCCGGGACAGATAACACCGGGGAGCTGTTTTTT	CATSPGTDNTGELFF
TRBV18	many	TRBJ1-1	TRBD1	TGTGCCAGCTCACCCGCAAAAGAGTTACAGGGGGGAATGAACACTGAAGCTTTCTTT	CASSPAKELQGGMNTEAFF
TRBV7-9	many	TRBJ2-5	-	TGTGCCAGCAGCCCCTCGTGGACCCGGGAGACCCAGTACTTC	CASSPSWTRETQYF
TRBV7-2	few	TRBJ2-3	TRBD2	TGTGCCAGCAGCTTACAGGCTAGCGGAACAGATACGCAGTATTTT	CASSLQASGTDTQYF
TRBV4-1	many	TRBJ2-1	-	TGCGCCAGCAGCCAGCTTTCCTCCAATGAGCAGTTCTTC	CASSQLSSNEQFF
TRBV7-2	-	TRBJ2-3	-	TGTGCCAGCAGCTCGGGACACAGCACAGATACGCAGTATTTT	CASSSGHSTDTQYF
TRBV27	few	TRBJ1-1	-	TGTGCCAGCAGTTTAGGAGGGGCTGAAGCTTTCTTT	CASSLGGAEAFF
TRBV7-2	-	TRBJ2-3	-	TGTGCCAGCAGCTTAGCTTCGTTATACGCAACCTACCGCACAGATACGCAGTATTTT	CASSLASLYATYRTDTQYF